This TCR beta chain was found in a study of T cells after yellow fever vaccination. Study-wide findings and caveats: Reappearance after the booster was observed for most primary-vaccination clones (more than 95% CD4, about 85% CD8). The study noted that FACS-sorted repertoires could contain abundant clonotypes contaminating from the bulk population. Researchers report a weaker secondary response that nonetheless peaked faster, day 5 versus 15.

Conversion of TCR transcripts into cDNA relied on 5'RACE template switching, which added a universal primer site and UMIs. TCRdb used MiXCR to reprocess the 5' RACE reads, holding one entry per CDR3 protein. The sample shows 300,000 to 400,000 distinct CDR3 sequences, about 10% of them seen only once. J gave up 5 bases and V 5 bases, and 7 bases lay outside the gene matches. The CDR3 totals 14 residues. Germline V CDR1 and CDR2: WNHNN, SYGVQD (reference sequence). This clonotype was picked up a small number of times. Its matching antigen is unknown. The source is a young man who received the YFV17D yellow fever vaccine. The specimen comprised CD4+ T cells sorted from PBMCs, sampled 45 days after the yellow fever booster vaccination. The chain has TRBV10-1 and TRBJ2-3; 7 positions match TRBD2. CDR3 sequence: CASSKRGSGDTQYF. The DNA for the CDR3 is TGCGCCAGCAGTAAGCGGGGATCGGGAGATACGCAGTATTTT.